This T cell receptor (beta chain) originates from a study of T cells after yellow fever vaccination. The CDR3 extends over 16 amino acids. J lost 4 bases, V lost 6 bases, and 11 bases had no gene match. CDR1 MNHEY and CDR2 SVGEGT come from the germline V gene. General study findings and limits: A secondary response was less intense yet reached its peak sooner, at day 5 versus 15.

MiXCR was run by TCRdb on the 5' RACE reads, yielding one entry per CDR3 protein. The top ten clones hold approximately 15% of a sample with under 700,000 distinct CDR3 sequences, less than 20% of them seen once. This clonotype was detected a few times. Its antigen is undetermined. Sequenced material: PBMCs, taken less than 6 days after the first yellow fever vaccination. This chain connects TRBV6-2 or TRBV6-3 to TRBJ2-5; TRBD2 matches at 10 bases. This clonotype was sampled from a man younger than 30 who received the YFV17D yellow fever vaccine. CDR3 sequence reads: CASRRPPGLASETQYF. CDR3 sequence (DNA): TGTGCCAGCAGACGCCCGCCGGGACTAGCGTCAGAGACCCAGTACTTC.